This T cell receptor (beta chain) originates from a study of cytomegalovirus exposure and HLA in healthy donors. With 60 Vbeta and 13 Jbeta primers, the PCR was carried out. Method: immunoSEQ multiplex PCR; TCRdb's copy keeps in-frame clones and lacks some. The data show some 60,000 clones, roughly 80% seen once. The sample holds a few counts of this clone. Trimming removed 3 bases from V and 1 base from J, with 14 bases in between. Germline-derived CDR1 and CDR2 are KGHSH and LQKENI. The CDR3 length is 16 residues. J is TRBJ2-3 and V is TRBV18; weak D call: TRBD1 (6 bases). Sequencing was performed on PBMCs. The clonotype comes from a woman aged 35 to 49 in good health and CMV-seronegative. CDR3: CASSPENREGTDTQYF. In DNA, the CDR3 is TGTGCCAGCTCACCTGAGAACAGGGAAGGCACAGATACGCAGTATTTT. The full variable domain, in which reference TRBV18 and TRBJ2-3 provide the parts outside the CDR3, is NAGVMQNPRHLVRRRGQEARLRCSPMKGHSHVYWYRQLPEEGLKFMVYLQKENIIDESGMPKERFSAEFPKEGPSILRIQQVVRGDSAAYFCASSPENREGTDTQYFGPGTRLTVL.